A single sample gave rise to the 29 T cell receptor beta chains below, sequenced in a study of human T cells and chemical hapten exposure. MiXCR, applied by TCRdb to the RACE reads, yields one record per CDR3 protein. Altogether some 180,000 distinct CDR3 sequences are present, about a fifth being singletons, with the ten largest covering over 6.5%. The time point is: patch test 1, 2 weeks after DPC sensitization. Stated treatment: therapeutic diphenylcyclopropenone sensitization with weekly scalp DPC. The source material was whole blood, sampled in connection with sensitization to the hapten diphenylcyclopropenone (DPC). These receptors were collected from a woman aged 45-65 years with alopecia areata. Some clones in this sample may be carry-over from other donors' samples.

There are a few counts of this clonotype. This chain connects TRBV5-5 to TRBJ1-2; a possible D gene is TRBD1 (6 bases). Germline CDR1 and CDR2: SGHKS and YYEKEE (reference sequence). The CDR3 loop spans 15 amino acids. Trimming stripped 2 bases from V and 3 bases from J, with 14 bases between. The CDR3 nucleotides read TGTGCCAGCAGCTTCCCAGGACAGCCTTACTATGGCTACACCTTC. Protein sequence: CASSFPGQPYYGYTF.

The J gene is TRBJ2-1, the V gene TRBV5-6, with D hard to call. Germline V gene lookup returns CDR1 SGHDT and CDR2 YYEEEE. Trimming left V 0 bases short and J 1 base short, with 8 bases between. This CDR3 contains 15 residues. DNA for the CDR3: TGTGCCAGCAGCTTGGTCTCCGGGTCCTACAATGAGCAGTTCTTC. Encoded protein: CASSLVSGSYNEQFF.

The rearrangement uses TRBV20-1 and TRBJ2-1; 13 bases are a match to TRBD2. Trimming removed 5 bases from V and 7 bases from J; junction bases left unmatched: 5. The CDR3 extends over 14 amino acids. The germline V gene encodes CDR1 DFQATT and CDR2 SNEGSKA (reference sequence). For the CDR3, the DNA is TGCAGTGCTGCAACTAGCGGGAGGGCGAATGAGCAGTTCTTC. This sequence encodes CSAATSGRANEQFF.

This clonotype was detected only a few times. Here the CDR3 reads CASSLVVSSTGELFF. In DNA, the CDR3 is TGCGCCAGCAGCTTGGTTGTGTCATCCACCGGGGAGCTGTTTTTT. The chain combines TRBV5-1 with TRBJ2-2; D remains ambiguous. CDR1 and CDR2 (germline): SGHRS, YFSETQ. This CDR3 is built from 15 residues. V dropped 0 bases and J dropped 4 bases, with 10 bases sitting between them. Combining the CDR3 with reference TRBV5-1 and TRBJ2-2 gives the whole variable domain KAGVTQTPRYLIKTRGQQVTLSCSPISGHRSVSWYQQTPGQGLQFLFEYFSETQRNKGNFPGRFSGRQFSNSRSEMNVSTLELGDSALYLCASSLVVSSTGELFFGEGSRLTVL.

This chain links TRBV7-9 with TRBJ2-3; no clear D. V shed 5 bases and J shed 2 bases, with 5 bases lying between them. This CDR3 comprises 12 residues. CDR1 is SEHNR, CDR2 FQNEAQ, per germline (reference sequence). The CDR3 reads CASSPITDTQYF. The CDR3 bases are TGTGCCAGCAGCCCTATCACAGATACGCAGTATTTT.

This clonotype turned up a few times. The V and J genes are TRBV12-3 or TRBV12-4 and TRBJ1-1; the D gene is possibly TRBD1 (5 bases). Trimming cost V 6 bases and J 4 bases, with 12 bases left between them. This CDR3 region has 13 residues. CDR3: CASSLRDGTEAFF. CDR3 DNA sequence: TGTGCCAGCAGCCTCAGGGATGGCACTGAAGCTTTCTTT.

This clonotype was observed a handful of times. J is TRBJ2-3 and V is TRBV29-1; 12 bases line up with TRBD2. Losses at the gene ends were 7 bases for V and 1 base for J; bases not matched to a gene: 3. The CDR3 covers 14 residues. Germline V gene data show CDR1 as SQVTM and CDR2 as ANQGSEA. The CDR3 nucleotides are TGCAGCGCTAGACTAGCGGGAGGCACAGATACGCAGTATTTT. It codes for CSARLAGGTDTQYF.

This clonotype was seen many times. V and J are TRBV2 and TRBJ2-3, with 10 bases matching TRBD2. The germline V gene has CDR1 SNHLY and CDR2 FYNNEI. The CDR3 totals 15 residues. Trimming removed 5 bases from V and 2 bases from J; junction bases left unmatched: 4. CDR3 in DNA: TGTGCCAGCAGTATCAGCGGGAGGGACACAGATACGCAGTATTTT. Residues: CASSISGRDTDTQYF.

This clonotype was seen repeatedly, ten times or more. The chain uses TRBV14 and TRBJ2-1, with 9 bases fitting TRBD2. Trimming took 3 bases from V and 3 from J; bases not matched to a gene: 9. The CDR3 extends over 17 amino acids. The germline V gene has CDR1 SGHDN and CDR2 FVKESK. This chain's CDR3 is CASSHGLASRVYNEQFF. The CDR3 nucleotides read TGTGCCAGCAGCCACGGACTAGCGTCGAGGGTCTACAATGAGCAGTTCTTC.

This clonotype was seen a few times. This chain connects TRBV24-1 to TRBJ1-1; perhaps TRBD1 as D (6 bases). Germline assignment: CDR1 KGHDR and CDR2 SFDVKD. The CDR3 runs to 17 residues. The V end was cut by 9 bases, the J end by 5 bases, with 27 bases between. The CDR3 spells CATGRIGTNLPRTEAFF. CDR3 coding DNA: TGTGCCACCGGGAGAATCGGGACAAACCTACCCAGGACTGAAGCTTTCTTT.

The table lists this clonotype with a few counts. The V gene is TRBV5-1, the J gene TRBJ2-1; D unclear. Germline V lookup: CDR1 SGHRS, CDR2 YFSETQ. The CDR3 length is 15 residues. Trimming left V 1 base short and J 4 bases short, with 12 bases between. The CDR3 region has the DNA TGCGCCAGCAGCTTGCAAGGCTTGGGTTACAATGAGCAGTTCTTC. Protein: CASSLQGLGYNEQFF.

This chain joins TRBV3-1 and TRBJ2-7, with D perhaps being TRBD1 or TRBD2 (5 bases each). CDR3 length: 15 amino acids. The V end lost 0 bases, the J end lost 2 bases, and 11 bases lay between the germline ends. The germline V gene has CDR1 LGHDT and CDR2 YNNKEL (reference sequence). Here the CDR3 reads CASSQEWDVTYEQYF. The CDR3 nucleotides read TGTGCCAGCAGCCAAGAGTGGGACGTTACCTACGAGCAGTACTTC.

This clonotype was seen more than once but under ten times. This chain joins TRBV7-3 and TRBJ2-3, with 13 bases matching TRBD2. The CDR3 is 16 residues long. The germline V gene encodes CDR1 SGHTA and CDR2 FQGTGA. The junction had 4 bases not matched to a gene; V was cut back by 5 bases and J by 2 bases. CDR3 bases: TGTGCCAGCAGCATCGGACTAGCGGGAGCCACAGATACGCAGTATTTT. It specifies CASSIGLAGATDTQYF.

There are a few counts of this clonotype. The chain uses TRBV20-1 and TRBJ2-1, with 9 bases identical to TRBD2. Germline CDR1 is DFQATT and CDR2 is SNEGSKA (reference sequence). J was trimmed by 0 bases and V by 5 bases; bases with no gene match: 5. The CDR3 contains 15 residues. The CDR3 bases are TGCAGTGCTGGGCGGGGGGGAAGCTCCTACAATGAGCAGTTCTTC. This sequence encodes CSAGRGGSSYNEQFF.

The chain has TRBV2 and TRBJ1-2, with 9 nucleotides matching TRBD1. V gave up 6 bases and J gave up 2 bases; unmatched junction bases: 4. The CDR3 has 14 amino acids. The germline V gene encodes CDR1 SNHLY and CDR2 FYNNEI. This CDR3 reads CASRSGQGNYGYTF. Written as DNA, the CDR3 is TGTGCCAGCAGATCTGGACAGGGGAACTATGGCTACACCTTC.

CDR3 nucleotide sequence: TGTGCCAGCAGCTTAGGACAGGGGGTGGGCACAGATACGCAGTATTTT. Translation: CASSLGQGVGTDTQYF. This chain links TRBV11-2 with TRBJ2-3; TRBD1 agrees at 9 bases. Germline V gene lookup returns CDR1 SGHAT and CDR2 FQNNGV. The CDR3 has 16 residues. V shed 1 base, J shed 1 base, and the junction held 3 bases outside the gene matches. Together with reference TRBV11-2 and TRBJ2-3, the CDR3 gives the full variable domain: EAGVAQSPRYKIIEKRQSVAFWCNPISGHATLYWYQQILGQGPKLLIQFQNNGVVDDSQLPKDRFSAERLKGVDSTLKIQPAKLEDSAVYLCASSLGQGVGTDTQYFGPGTRLTVL.

This clonotype has more than one count but fewer than ten. J is TRBJ1-1 and V is TRBV12-3 or TRBV12-4; 8 bases line up with TRBD1. The junction had 6 bases not matched to a gene; V was cut back by 3 bases and J by 6 bases. There are 14 residues in the CDR3. CDR3 region: CASSLDRVDAEAFF. The CDR3 DNA reads TGTGCCAGCAGTTTGGACAGGGTAGATGCTGAAGCTTTCTTT.

The chain employs TRBV10-2 and TRBJ1-3, with unresolved D. V gave up 6 bases and J gave up 1 base, with 13 bases separating them. This CDR3 has 15 amino acids. The germline V gene encodes CDR1 WSHSY and CDR2 SAAADI. CDR3 sequence (DNA): TGCGCCAGCAGCCTACCCGGCGGGTCTGGAAACACCATATATTTT. It specifies CASSLPGGSGNTIYF.

V usage is TRBV6-5 and J usage is TRBJ2-7, with 8 bases lining up with TRBD2. The V and J ends lost 2 bases and 10 bases, in that order; junction bases with no gene match: 13. This CDR3 contains 15 residues. Germline assignment: CDR1 MNHEY and CDR2 SVGAGI. DNA of the CDR3: TGTGCCAGCAGTTACCTGGAGACGGGGGCGGGAGGTCAGTACTTC. Translating it yields CASSYLETGAGGQYF.

This chain uses TRBV2 with TRBJ2-1, with 11 bases matching TRBD2. The CDR3 extends over 15 amino acids. Germline CDR1 reads SNHLY; CDR2 reads FYNNEI. V lost 5 bases, J lost 9 bases, and 9 bases stayed unmatched. The CDR3 loop reads CASSPIAGGPIEQFF. The CDR3 DNA follows: TGTGCCAGCAGTCCTATAGCGGGAGGGCCGATTGAGCAGTTCTTC.

This clonotype was recorded a few times. The J gene is TRBJ2-7, the V gene TRBV10-3; D ambiguous. CDR3 length equals 12 residues. Trimming removed 2 bases at V and 4 bases at J, with 6 bases between. CDR1 ENHRY and CDR2 SYGVKD come from the germline V gene. CDR3 nucleotides: TGTGCCATCAGTGAGACAGAGTACGAGCAGTACTTC. Its translation: CAISETEYEQYF.

Only a few counts were recorded for this clonotype. The chain is built from TRBV7-9 and TRBJ1-6, with no clear D. The V gene's germline CDR1 is SEHNR and CDR2 FQNEAQ (reference sequence). Trimming took off 3 bases at V and 7 bases at J, with 4 bases between the two ends. The CDR3 has 12 amino acids. CDR3 residues: CASSFSNSPLHF. CDR3 DNA sequence: TGTGCCAGCAGCTTTTCCAATTCACCCCTCCACTTT.

This clonotype showed up just a few times. This rearrangement joins TRBV11-2 to TRBJ2-3, with a tentative D call TRBD1 (5 bases). The CDR3 contains 14 residues. Germline CDR1 is SGHAT and CDR2 is FQNNGV. With 6 bases removed from V and 2 bases from J, the gap between germline ends came to 12 bases. The CDR3 nucleotides read TGTGCCAGCAGACGTGACAGCCCCACAGATACGCAGTATTTT. Translation gives CASRRDSPTDTQYF.

The J gene is TRBJ2-5, the V gene TRBV4-1; either TRBD1 or TRBD2 may fit D (5 bases each). This CDR3 spans 14 amino acids. The V gene lost 5 bases and the J gene lost 4 bases, with 14 bases spanning the gap. Germline assignment: CDR1 MGHRA and CDR2 YSYEKL. The CDR3 DNA reads TGCGCCAGCAGCATCGGGACCGTTAGAGAGACCCAGTACTTC. As protein: CASSIGTVRETQYF.

This chain uses TRBV29-1 with TRBJ2-2, with TRBD1 matching over 8 bases. CDR1 is SQVTM, CDR2 ANQGSEA, per germline. The trim removed 4 bases at V and 3 bases at J, leaving 4 bases unmatched. This CDR3 is built from 14 residues. CDR3 nucleotides: TGCAGCGTTGTCGAGACAGGGGACACCGGGGAGCTGTTTTTT. It translates to CSVVETGDTGELFF.

This clonotype turned up a few times. The rearrangement uses TRBV6-5 and TRBJ2-7, with D uncertain. The V end was cut by 0 bases, the J end by 6 bases, with 6 bases between. The CDR3 spans 12 residues. Germline V lookup: CDR1 MNHEY, CDR2 SVGAGI. DNA for the CDR3: TGTGCCAGCAGTTACTCAGTAGGCGAGCAGTACTTC. Translated: CASSYSVGEQYF.

The rearrangement joins TRBV24-1 to TRBJ1-2; no definite D call. There are 12 residues in the CDR3. Per germline, CDR1 KGHDR and CDR2 SFDVKD. V shed 7 bases and J shed 0 bases, with 5 bases lying between them. This CDR3 reads CATSRANYGYTF. The DNA for the CDR3 is TGTGCCACCAGCAGAGCTAACTATGGCTACACCTTC.

This clonotype was observed a handful of times. V is TRBV7-2 and J is TRBJ2-3, with TRBD2 identical over 7 bases. The CDR3 consists of 16 residues. Per germline, CDR1 SGHTA and CDR2 FQGNSA. Germline trimming cut 3 bases from V and 3 bases from J; bases unmatched to any gene: 9. CDR3 DNA sequence: TGTGCCAGCAGCTTCGCCCGTGGAGCGGGGACAGATACGCAGTATTTT. Translating it yields CASSFARGAGTDTQYF.

This clonotype was seen a handful of times. V usage is TRBV5-1 and J usage is TRBJ2-5; D is unresolved. The CDR3 spans 12 residues. V gave up 4 bases and J gave up 2 bases, with 6 bases separating them. Germline V gene data show CDR1 as SGHRS and CDR2 as YFSETQ. CDR3 DNA sequence: TGCGCCAGCAGCGAACAGCAAGAGACCCAGTACTTC. This encodes CASSEQQETQYF.